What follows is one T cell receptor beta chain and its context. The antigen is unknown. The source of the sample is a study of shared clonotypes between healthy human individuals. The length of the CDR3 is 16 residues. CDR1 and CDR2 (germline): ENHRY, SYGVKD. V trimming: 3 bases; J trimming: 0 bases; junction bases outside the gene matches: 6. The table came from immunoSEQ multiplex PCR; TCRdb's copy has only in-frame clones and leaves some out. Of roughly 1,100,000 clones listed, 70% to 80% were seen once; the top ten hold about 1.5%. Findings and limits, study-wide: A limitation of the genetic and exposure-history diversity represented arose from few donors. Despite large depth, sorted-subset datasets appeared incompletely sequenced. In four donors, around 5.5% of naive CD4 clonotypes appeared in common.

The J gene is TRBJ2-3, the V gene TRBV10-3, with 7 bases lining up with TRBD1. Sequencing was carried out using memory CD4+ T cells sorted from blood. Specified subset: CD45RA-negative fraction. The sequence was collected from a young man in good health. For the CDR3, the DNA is TGTGCCATCAGTGAACAACAGGGGACGAGCACAGATACGCAGTATTTT. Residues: CAISEQQGTSTDTQYF.